This T cell receptor beta chain derives from a study of OX40 agonist ivuxolimab in advanced cancers. Looking at the study overall: Patients were given ivuxolimab, an antibody that agonizes OX40 (CD134). Patients were 82.7% male with ages roughly 20 to 90, mean 60. Points from the study as a whole: On average, CD8+ T cells had more expanded clones than CD4+.

Clones were read by immunoSEQ multiplex PCR, and TCRdb kept only the in-frame ones, dropping some. The table shows about 38,000 clones, with about 82% occurring only once. Germline V gene sequence: CDR1 SEHNR, CDR2 FQNEAQ (reference sequence). Trimming took 4 bases from V and 2 from J; bases not matched to a gene: 12. The CDR3 covers 18 residues. Comment on this clone: As yet, its antigen is unknown.

The receptor was derived from an adult with an advanced solid tumor such as melanoma, head and neck, liver or kidney cancer. The chain couples TRBV7-9 to TRBJ1-3; TRBD1 matches at 9 bases. Sequenced here: CD4+ or CD8+ T cells sorted from blood, sampled in a trial of the OX40 agonist ivuxolimab. The DNA for the CDR3 is TGTGCCAGCAGCTACCGCGAACCGACAGGGGGGACTGGAAACACCATATATTTT. Amino acid sequence: CASSYREPTGGTGNTIYF.